Listed below are T cell receptor beta chains from one sample, sequenced in a study of cytomegalovirus exposure and HLA in healthy donors. Generated by immunoSEQ multiplex PCR, the TCRdb table keeps only in-frame clones and is missing some. Of about 140,000 clones in the sample, approximately 82% were seen once. The material sequenced was PBMCs. Receptors originate from a middle-aged man in good health and CMV-seronegative. The conserved cysteine and the conserved F or W are not part of the CDR3 here.

V: TRBV7-2; CDR3: ASSLSLYSGNTIY
V: TRBV2; CDR3: ASRSQGDGQY
V: TRBV15; CDR3: ATSRGGGTYEQY
V: TRBV18; CDR3: ASSFDTKGTQY
V: TRBV19; CDR3: ASREGQGSGANVLT
V: TRBV27; CDR3: ASTLTGPLAKNIQY
V: TRBV4-1; CDR3: ASSQENLSGRETQY
V: TRBV4-2; CDR3: ASSQGASEHTGELF
V: TRBV5-1; CDR3: ASSPDLSSTDTQY
V: TRBV25-1; CDR3: ASSANPGTANTEAF
V: TRBV5-1; CDR3: ASSVTGGDYGYT
V: TRBV7-2; CDR3: ASSVTGGWTEAF
V: TRBV7-2; CDR3: ASSLLGGDRTGELF
V: TRBV30; CDR3: AWEGAPIYGYT
V: TRBV2; CDR3: ASSEALIRTGFWNEQF
V: TRBV4-2; CDR3: ASSHPTSGVTYNEQF
V: TRBV30; CDR3: AWSLKRPQF
V: TRBV9; CDR3: ASSAGTGTGNTIY
V: TRBV9; CDR3: ASSPRGVQDTEAF
V: TRBV2; CDR3: ASSLGTGGIQPQH
V: TRBV28; CDR3: ASTPRSVRTGVRETQY
V: TRBV4-2; CDR3: ASSPRTGEYTEAF
V: TRBV29-1; CDR3: SVEGQGAYEQY
V: TRBV28; CDR3: ASSSPSDSLAYEQY
V: TRBV7-3; CDR3: ASSFWSGGPTDTQY
V: TRBV30; CDR3: AWSPTGVVGF
V: TRBV2; CDR3: ASSEYGGGWREQY
V: TRBV2; CDR3: ATTRDRGDKNIQY
V: TRBV7-3; CDR3: ASSYRGAYEQY
V: TRBV5-1; CDR3: ASIRDGGGDTQY
V: TRBV5-1; CDR3: ASSLATTSSNTGELF
V: TRBV5-5; CDR3: ASSLGPAGNSPLH
V: TRBV5-4; CDR3: ASSLATASYEQY
V: TRBV7-8; CDR3: ASSYTGNYQGYT
V: TRBV6-1; CDR3: ASRDRWREQY
V: TRBV19; CDR3: ASSHRVNVLAGDIAKNIQY
V: TRBV19; CDR3: AILGTSGELF
V: TRBV29-1; CDR3: SALPGVDTQY
V: TRBV2; CDR3: ASSLDRSYYGYT
V: TRBV19; CDR3: ASSTLAGADTQY
V: TRBV29-1; CDR3: SVDGQSVNEKLF
V: TRBV7-2; CDR3: ASTMGLRETQY
V: TRBV27; CDR3: ASRSSGAGEQY
V: TRBV6-1; CDR3: ASSDRQGDYEQY
V: TRBV18; CDR3: ASSPNEAVANEKLF